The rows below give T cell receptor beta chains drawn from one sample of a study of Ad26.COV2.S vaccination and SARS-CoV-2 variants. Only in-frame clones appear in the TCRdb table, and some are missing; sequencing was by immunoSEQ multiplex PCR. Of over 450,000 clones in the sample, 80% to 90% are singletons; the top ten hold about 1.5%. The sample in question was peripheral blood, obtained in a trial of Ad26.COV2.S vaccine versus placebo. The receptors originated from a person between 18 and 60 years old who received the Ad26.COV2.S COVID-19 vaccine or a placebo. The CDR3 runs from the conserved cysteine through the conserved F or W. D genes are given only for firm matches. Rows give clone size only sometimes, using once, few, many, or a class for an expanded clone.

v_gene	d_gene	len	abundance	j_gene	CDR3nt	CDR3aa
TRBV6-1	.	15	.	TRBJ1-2	TGTGCCAGCAGTGAAAGCAGTGCGGGAAACTATGGCTACACCTTC	CASSESSAGNYGYTF
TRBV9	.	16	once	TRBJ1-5	TGTGCCAGCAGCGTAGACCCAGGCCCGGGGGGTCAGCCCCAGCATTTT	CASSVDPGPGGQPQHF
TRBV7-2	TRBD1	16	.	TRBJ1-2	TGTGCCAGCAGCCGTACCGGGACAGGGGATCTCTATGGCTACACCTTC	CASSRTGTGDLYGYTF
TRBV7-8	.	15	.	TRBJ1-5	TGTGCCAGCAGCTATACAGGATATAGCAATCAGCCCCAGCATTTT	CASSYTGYSNQPQHF
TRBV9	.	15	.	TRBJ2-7	TGTGCCAGCAGCGTAGTAGGTGACTCCGCGGGGGAGCAGTACTTC	CASSVVGDSAGEQYF
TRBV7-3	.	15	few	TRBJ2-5	TGTGCCAGCGCGAAGCGGACTTATTCAGAAGAGACCCAGTACTTC	CASAKRTYSEETQYF
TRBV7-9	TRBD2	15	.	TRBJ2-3	TGTGCCAGCAGCCCCCGGACTAGCTATCAAGATACGCAGTATTTT	CASSPRTSYQDTQYF
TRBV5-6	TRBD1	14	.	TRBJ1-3	TGTGCCAGCAGCCCCGGGACAGAAAGAAACACCATATATTTT	CASSPGTERNTIYF
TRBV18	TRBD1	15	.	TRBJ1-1	TGTGCCAGCTCACCCGGGACAGGGGCCAACACTGAAGCTTTCTTT	CASSPGTGANTEAFF
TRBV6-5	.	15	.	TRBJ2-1	TGTGCCAGTAGGTCACGGGGGAGCTCCTACAATGAGCAGTTCTTC	CASRSRGSSYNEQFF
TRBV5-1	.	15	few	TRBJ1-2	TGCGCCAGCAGCTTGGTAGGGACTCAAAGCTATGGCTACACCTTC	CASSLVGTQSYGYTF
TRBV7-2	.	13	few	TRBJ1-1	TGTGCCAGCAGCTTGTCTCGGAACACTGAAGCTTTCTTT	CASSLSRNTEAFF
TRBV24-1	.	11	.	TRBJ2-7	TGTGCCACCAGTGATGGCCACGAGCAGTACTTC	CATSDGHEQYF
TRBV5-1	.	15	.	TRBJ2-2	TGCGCCAGCTTCCCCGGGACCTCCACGGGCGGGGAGCTGTTTTTT	CASFPGTSTGGELFF
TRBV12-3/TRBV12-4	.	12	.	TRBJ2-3	TGTGCCAGCAGCTCCTCGGGGTATACGCAGTATTTT	CASSSSGYTQYF
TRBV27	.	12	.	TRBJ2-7	TGTGCCAGCAGTTTGATCTCCTACGAGCAGTACTTC	CASSLISYEQYF
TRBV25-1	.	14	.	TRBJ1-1	TGTGCCAGCAGTGAGCCCCAAGGGGACACTGAAGCTTTCTTT	CASSEPQGDTEAFF
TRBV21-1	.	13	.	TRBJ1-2	TGTGCCAGCAGCAAACAGGGGTGCTATGGCTACACCTTC	CASSKQGCYGYTF
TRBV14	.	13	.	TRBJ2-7	TGTGCCAGCAGCCAGGGGCAGGGATGGGAGCAGTACTTC	CASSQGQGWEQYF
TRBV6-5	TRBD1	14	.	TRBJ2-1	TGTGCCAGCAGACCCAACAGGGGATACAATGAGCAGTTCTTC	CASRPNRGYNEQFF
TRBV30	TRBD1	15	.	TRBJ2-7	TGTGCCTGGAGTATGCCGGGACAGGGACTCTACGAGCAGTACTTC	CAWSMPGQGLYEQYF
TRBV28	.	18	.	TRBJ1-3	TGTGCCAGCAGTTTATGGGGTTCCGGGTCCAGCTCTGGAAACACCATATATTTT	CASSLWGSGSSSGNTIYF
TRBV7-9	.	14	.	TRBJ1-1	TGTGCCAGCAGCTCCGACAGGATTCACACTGAAGCTTTCTTT	CASSSDRIHTEAFF
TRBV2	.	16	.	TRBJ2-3	TGTGCCAGCAGGGAAGACCCGGCTGCTAGCACAGATACGCAGTATTTT	CASREDPAASTDTQYF
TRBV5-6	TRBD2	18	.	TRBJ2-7	TGTGCCAGCAGCTTTAAGACTAGCGGGGGGCCCTCAACCAACGAGCAGTACTTC	CASSFKTSGGPSTNEQYF
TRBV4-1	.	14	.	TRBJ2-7	TGCGCCAGCAGCTTGAGACTATCGGACTACGAGCAGTACTTC	CASSLRLSDYEQYF
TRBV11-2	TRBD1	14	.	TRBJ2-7	TGTGCCAGCAGCTTAGTAGCTGGGACAGGGGGCCTGTACTTC	CASSLVAGTGGLYF
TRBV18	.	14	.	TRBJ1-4	TGTGCCAGCTCACCACCTGGGACCGGGGAAAAACTGTTTTTT	CASSPPGTGEKLFF
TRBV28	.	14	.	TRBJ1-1	TGTGCCAGCAGTTCTCCCGGGGGGGGCACTGAAGCTTTCTTT	CASSSPGGGTEAFF
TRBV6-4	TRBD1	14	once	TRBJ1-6	TGTGCCAGCAGCGCCGGGACAGCAAATTCACCCCTCCACTTT	CASSAGTANSPLHF
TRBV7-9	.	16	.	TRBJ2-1	TGTGCCAGCAGTCCGAGGGCCGCTGGGTCCTACAATGAGCAGTTCTTC	CASSPRAAGSYNEQFF
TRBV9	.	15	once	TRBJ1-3	TGTGCCAGCAGCCCACGGGGACCTTCTGGAAACACCATATATTTT	CASSPRGPSGNTIYF
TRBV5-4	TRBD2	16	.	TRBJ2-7	TGTGCCAGCAGGTACGGGGACGGAATGGCGGGAGGCGAGCAGTACTTC	CASRYGDGMAGGEQYF
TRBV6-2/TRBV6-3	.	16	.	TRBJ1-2	TGTGCCAGCAGTTACTGGGAGGGGTTCCTAGGCTATGGCTACACCTTC	CASSYWEGFLGYGYTF
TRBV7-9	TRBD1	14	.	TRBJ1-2	TGTGCCAGCAGCAGACAGGGCCCGGCCTTTGGCTACACCTTC	CASSRQGPAFGYTF
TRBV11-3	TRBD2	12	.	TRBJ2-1	TGTGCCAGCAGCTTAGGGACTAGCGCGATATTCTTC	CASSLGTSAIFF
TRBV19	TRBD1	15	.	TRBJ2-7	TGTGCCAGTAGTAGGGGACAGGGGTGGAACTACGAGCAGTACTTC	CASSRGQGWNYEQYF
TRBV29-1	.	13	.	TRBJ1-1	TGCAGCGTTGAAGTGGGAGCGGGGGGTTTGGCTTTCTTT	CSVEVGAGGLAFF
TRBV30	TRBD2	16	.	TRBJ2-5	TGTGCCTGGAGTTCCGGGACTAGCGGGAGTCGAGAGACCCAGTACTTC	CAWSSGTSGSRETQYF
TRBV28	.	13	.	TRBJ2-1	TGTGCCTCGCGTGAGAACGGGTACAATGAGCAGTTCTTC	CASRENGYNEQFF
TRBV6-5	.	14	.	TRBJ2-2	TGTGCCAGCAAAGAGAGGGCAGAGCAGGGGGAGCTGTTTTTT	CASKERAEQGELFF
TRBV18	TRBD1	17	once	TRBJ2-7	TGTGCCAGCTCACCATTGATGGGACAGGGGCAGACCTACGAGCAGTACTTC	CASSPLMGQGQTYEQYF
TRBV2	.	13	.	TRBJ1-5	TGTGCCAGCAGTGAGCAGCGAAATCAGCCCCAGCATTTT	CASSEQRNQPQHF
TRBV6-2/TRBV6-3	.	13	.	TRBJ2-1	TGTGCCAGCAGTGACGACCGGTACAATGAGCAGTTCTTC	CASSDDRYNEQFF
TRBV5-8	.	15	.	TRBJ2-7	TGTGCCAGCAGCTGCCAGTGCCAGGGTAACCCCGAGCAGTACTTC	CASSCQCQGNPEQYF
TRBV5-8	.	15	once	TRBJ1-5	TGTGCCAGCAGCTTGGGCAGGGCGGGCGAGCAGCCCCAGCATTTT	CASSLGRAGEQPQHF
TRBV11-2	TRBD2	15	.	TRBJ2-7	TGTGCCAGCAGCTTCGTGACTAGCGGGCGGGCCGAGCAGTACTTC	CASSFVTSGRAEQYF
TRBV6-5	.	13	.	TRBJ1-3	TGTGCCACCGGGCCTCACTCTGGAAACACCATATATTTT	CATGPHSGNTIYF
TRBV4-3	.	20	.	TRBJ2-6	TGCGCCAGCAGCCAAGTCGCCCTCGGGGGGCTAGGGTCTGGGGCCAACGTCCTGACTTTC	CASSQVALGGLGSGANVLTF
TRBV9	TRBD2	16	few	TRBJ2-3	TGTGCCAGCAGCGTTGGGCTAGCGGGAGCGATAGATACGCAGTATTTT	CASSVGLAGAIDTQYF
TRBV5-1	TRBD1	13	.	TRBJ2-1	TGCGCCAGCAGCCCGACAGGGCGAGGTGAGCAGTTCTTC	CASSPTGRGEQFF
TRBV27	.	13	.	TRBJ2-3	TGTGCCAGCAGTTCTAGACGGACAGATACGCAGTATTTT	CASSSRRTDTQYF
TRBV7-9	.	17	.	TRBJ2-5	TGTGCCAGCAGCTTAGTGGTACCAGGTCTGGTGCAAGAGACCCAGTACTTC	CASSLVVPGLVQETQYF
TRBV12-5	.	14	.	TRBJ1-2	TGTGCTAGTGGCCAACAGGGCTCCCTATATGGCTACACCTTC	CASGQQGSLYGYTF
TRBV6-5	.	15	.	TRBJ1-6	TGTGCCAGCAGTTACGGCCGGCGTTATAATTCACCCCTCCACTTT	CASSYGRRYNSPLHF